The sequence of this TCR beta chain was determined in a study of cytomegalovirus exposure and HLA in healthy donors. Study conclusions and caveats: A list of approximately 160 TCR beta chains associated with cytomegalovirus was given. In a later analysis, V- and J-gene trimming of beta chains associated with a DCLRE1C missense variant, replicated independently.

Likely unrecorded immune exposures existed in these nominally healthy donors. Unmatched junction bases numbered 12, after V lost 4 bases and J lost 8 bases. The CDR3 consists of 17 residues. Germline CDR1 PRHDT, CDR2 FYEKMQ (reference sequence). This clone appeared a few times. Its specificity is unknown. The PCR used 60 Vbeta and 13 Jbeta primers. Sequenced by immunoSEQ multiplex PCR; TCRdb stores in-frame clones only, minus some. The sample lists about 190,000 clones; 74% were seen once. V and J are TRBV13 and TRBJ2-1, with 12 bases identical to TRBD2. The clonotype was recovered from a woman aged 25 to 39 in good health and CMV-seropositive. The sample was PBMCs. The CDR3 nucleotides are TGTGCCAGCAGCTCCACTAGCGGGAGGACCCCGGGGTATGAGCAGTTCTTC. As protein: CASSSTSGRTPGYEQFF.